The entry below gives a single T cell receptor (beta chain) sequence along with its context. Antigen specificity is unknown. Produced via immunoSEQ multiplex PCR; TCRdb's table is partial and in-frame only. The table lists about 510,000 clones, approximately 85% of them singletons. The sample comes from a study of shared clonotypes between healthy human individuals. Study observations and caveats: Clonotype sharing among donors likely depends on sequencing depth.

Trimming removed 0 bases from V and 5 bases from J, with 12 bases in between. This CDR3 is built from 15 residues. Germline V lookup: CDR1 SEHNR, CDR2 FQNEAQ (reference sequence). Genomic DNA, for the unsorted samples, came from roughly 94 million PBMCs. This chain connects TRBV7-9 to TRBJ2-3; the D gene is possibly TRBD2 (5 bases). The source of this sequence is a woman in her thirties or forties in good health. Some clones in this sample may be carry-over from other donors' samples. Sequenced: PBMCs. CDR3 amino acids: CASSLAGAAEDTQYF. CDR3 coding DNA: TGTGCCAGCAGCTTAGCGGGAGCTGCGGAAGATACGCAGTATTTT. Full variable domain (outside the CDR3, taken from reference TRBV7-9 and TRBJ2-3): DTGVSQNPRHKITKRGQNVTFRCDPISEHNRLYWYRQTLGQGPEFLTYFQNEAQLEKSRLLSDRFSAERPKGSFSTLEIQRTEQGDSAMYLCASSLAGAAEDTQYFGPGTRLTVL.